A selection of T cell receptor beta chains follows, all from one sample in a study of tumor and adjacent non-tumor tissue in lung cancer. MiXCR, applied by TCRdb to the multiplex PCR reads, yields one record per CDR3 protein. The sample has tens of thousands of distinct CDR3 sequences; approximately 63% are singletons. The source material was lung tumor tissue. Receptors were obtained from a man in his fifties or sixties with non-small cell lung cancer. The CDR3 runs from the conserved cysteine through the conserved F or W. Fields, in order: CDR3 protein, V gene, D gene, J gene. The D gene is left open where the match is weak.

CDR3aa: CASSREGLGNTEAFF
v_gene: TRBV4-1
d_gene: .
j_gene: TRBJ1-1

CDR3aa: CASSQGGRGGADTQYF
v_gene: TRBV4-1
d_gene: TRBD2
j_gene: TRBJ2-3

CDR3aa: CSATPWDNSYEQYF
v_gene: TRBV20-1
d_gene: .
j_gene: TRBJ2-7

CDR3aa: CASSLRGVAGGRTGELFF
v_gene: TRBV11-2
d_gene: TRBD2
j_gene: TRBJ2-2

CDR3aa: CASSLDRGYTF
v_gene: TRBV5-6
d_gene: .
j_gene: TRBJ1-2

CDR3aa: CASRGTSVETQYF
v_gene: TRBV6-5
d_gene: TRBD2
j_gene: TRBJ2-5

CDR3aa: CASSLAVGNQLQHF
v_gene: TRBV7-9
d_gene: .
j_gene: TRBJ1-5

CDR3aa: CAWSVQGPETQYF
v_gene: TRBV30
d_gene: .
j_gene: TRBJ2-5

CDR3aa: CASSLAGQGSEQFF
v_gene: TRBV7-8
d_gene: TRBD1
j_gene: TRBJ2-1

CDR3aa: CSVVGGTFSYEQYF
v_gene: TRBV29-1
d_gene: .
j_gene: TRBJ2-7

CDR3aa: CSARDRHGVGTEAFF
v_gene: TRBV20-1
d_gene: .
j_gene: TRBJ1-1

CDR3aa: CASSDWGSNVYTF
v_gene: TRBV10-2
d_gene: .
j_gene: TRBJ1-2

CDR3aa: CGSSYDDQGGEQYF
v_gene: TRBV6-6
d_gene: .
j_gene: TRBJ2-7

CDR3aa: CASSMSQGAAFF
v_gene: TRBV10-2
d_gene: TRBD1
j_gene: TRBJ1-1

CDR3aa: CASSSETGRTYGQYF
v_gene: TRBV11-2
d_gene: .
j_gene: TRBJ2-7

CDR3aa: CASSPRPTAGEIQYF
v_gene: TRBV12-3/TRBV12-4
d_gene: .
j_gene: TRBJ2-5

CDR3aa: CSARVLTGGGNIQYF
v_gene: TRBV20-1
d_gene: TRBD2
j_gene: TRBJ2-4

CDR3aa: CASRPVDRGYEQYF
v_gene: TRBV28
d_gene: TRBD1
j_gene: TRBJ2-7

CDR3aa: CSAPGSGVFYNEQFF
v_gene: TRBV20-1
d_gene: .
j_gene: TRBJ2-1

CDR3aa: CATSDRTSGRDEQFF
v_gene: TRBV24-1
d_gene: TRBD2
j_gene: TRBJ2-1

CDR3aa: CGSRQQETQYF
v_gene: TRBV10-3
d_gene: .
j_gene: TRBJ2-5

CDR3aa: CASEGTVNTEAFF
v_gene: TRBV2
d_gene: .
j_gene: TRBJ1-1

CDR3aa: CASSLKPATKNIQYF
v_gene: TRBV14
d_gene: .
j_gene: TRBJ2-4

CDR3aa: CASSYRAPGMQFF
v_gene: TRBV4-1
d_gene: .
j_gene: TRBJ2-1

CDR3aa: CASRLQGRANVLTF
v_gene: TRBV5-1
d_gene: .
j_gene: TRBJ2-6

CDR3aa: CASSPLAGHTRLFF
v_gene: TRBV7-9
d_gene: .
j_gene: TRBJ1-4

CDR3aa: CSARPWVGSSYNEQFF
v_gene: TRBV20-1
d_gene: .
j_gene: TRBJ2-1

CDR3aa: CCVGVLGGANVLTF
v_gene: TRBV29-1
d_gene: TRBD2
j_gene: TRBJ2-6

CDR3aa: CASSADRARESQYF
v_gene: TRBV6-1
d_gene: TRBD1
j_gene: TRBJ2-5